The present T cell receptor (beta chain) was sequenced within a study of Graves' ophthalmopathy and Graves' hyperthyroidism (dated by TCRdb to the late 2010s). About the study as a whole: Peripheral blood was collected at initial diagnosis, before any treatment. The study used TCR beta repertoire signatures to distinguish Graves' ophthalmopathy from Graves' hyperthyroidism and to predict progression to ophthalmopathy. In total, around 130 blood samples were TCR-sequenced: 40 to 45 ophthalmopathy, some 72 hyperthyroidism and some 17 hyperthyroidism-to-ophthalmopathy patients. To explore V-J signatures that distinguish ophthalmopathy from hyperthyroidism, a discovery set of around 100 patients was enrolled, made up of 43 with ophthalmopathy and some 60 with stable hyperthyroidism. The independent validation cohort included approximately 19 hyperthyroidism patients plus 17 patients who later progressed from hyperthyroidism to ophthalmopathy. In a handful of hyperthyroidism patients, the T-cell repertoire of thyroid tissue was compared with the T-cell repertoire of blood. Once sampling was done, hyperthyroidism patients were given methimazole at a starting dose of 30 mg daily, while ophthalmopathy patients were given high-dose intravenous methylprednisolone.

Study-wide findings and limitations: Sample size was not statistically predetermined, and group allocation was not concealed from the investigators. The 13-signature model separated ophthalmopathy from stable hyperthyroidism with 85% to 90% sensitivity and 81% to 82% specificity in cross-validation, and 80%/75% in the test set. Most of the expanded thyroid clonotypes with a frequency above 0.001 were also detected in blood, and it was suggested that the thyroid immune response may be reflected by blood repertoires. In validation, the model predicted ophthalmopathy progression with less than 71% sensitivity and about 77% specificity; some 13 predicted patients were CT-confirmed with GO in a median of about 6.1 months.

The ophthalmopathy patients had moderately to severely active disease, with a Clinical Activity Score of 3 or higher, a NOSPECS grade of 4 or higher, and a disease duration of less than 3 months. Patients with other autoimmune diseases, uncontrolled infections, pregnancy or lactation were excluded. Clinical symptoms, serum thyroxine, TRAb, thyroid ultrasound and orbital computed tomography formed the basis of the diagnosis. Using Ficoll-Paque density gradient centrifugation, PBMCs were isolated from 10 ml of fresh peripheral blood. Total RNA was extracted with Trizol reagent and quality-checked on an Agilent 2100 Bioanalyzer. TCR beta CDR3 regions were amplified from RNA transcripts for repertoire sequencing. A first-round RT-PCR used HTBI primers with the Qiagen OneStep RT-PCR kit, followed by a second-round multiplex PCR, size selection and purification. Libraries were sequenced on an Illumina HiSeq2000 using paired-end 100 bp reads. In the original analysis: SOAPnuke was used to process the reads, throwing out any read that had adapters, had uncalled bases, had a mean Phred below 15, or lacked an exact constant-primer or identifier match. COPE v1.2.5 was used to merge high-quality paired reads. Clonotypes were defined as unique nucleotide sequences and were aligned to IMGT TRB V, D and J references using MiTCR v1.1. The analysis was limited to V-J combinations with a frequency above 0.0001, which together covered 99% to 99.2% of the repertoires. A TCR clonal expansion and chaos score per V-J combination was defined as the ratio of F50 clonal expansion to chaos observed in the TCRdist matrix. Welch's t-statistics and random forest were used to reduce the features to about 12 V-J combinations, which were then used as input to a naive Bayes classifier. The similarity between thyroid and blood repertoires was quantified using the Morisita-Horn index. TCRdb reprocessed the public reads (quality trimming at Q25 with fastp, clone calling with MiXCR) and kept in-frame beta chains. All rows with the same CDR3 protein become a single entry with the most common DNA and genes. TCRdb assigned the V and J calls; the authors' analysis was not used. The sample contains approximately 700,000 distinct CDR3 sequences, roughly two fifths of them found a single time. The top ten clonotypes cover approximately 43% of the sample.

This clonotype showed up many times. Its antigen specificity is not known. Germline is not matched at one junction end, which may reflect a read error. The CDR3, cysteine through phenylalanine, is 14 amino acids long. Here the CDR3 DNA is all that survives: 42 bases in frame from base 1. As encoded in the germline V gene, CDR1 is MGHDK while CDR2 is SYGVNS. Recombination joined TRBV25-1 with TRBJ2-2; tentative D gene TRBD1, with 5 bases matching. Sequenced input: peripheral blood. The clonotype originates from an adult man with Graves' ophthalmopathy. The sequenced DNA is TGCGCCAGCAGTGAAGGGGCGAACACCGGGGAGCTGTTTTTT. Its protein reads: CASSEGANTGELFF.